What follows are 17 T cell receptor beta chains derived from one specimen sequenced in a study of immune evolution from preneoplasia to lung adenocarcinoma. Using immunoSEQ multiplex PCR, the repertoire was profiled, and TCRdb retains in-frame clones only, with some absent. Of thousands of clones in the sample, 70% to 80% were seen once. Material for sequencing was FFPE minimally invasive lung adenocarcinoma tissue. Receptor source: a person aged 70 to 79 with lung adenocarcinoma.

The rearrangement joins TRBV7-3 to TRBJ2-2, with 13 bases identical to TRBD2. The CDR3 sequence is 16 residues long. CDR1 is SGHTA, CDR2 FQGTGA, per germline. Germline trimming cut 2 bases from V and 7 bases from J; bases unmatched to any gene: 4. CDR3 in DNA: TGTGCCAGCAGCTTAGAACTAGCGGGAGGGGACGGGGAGCTGTTTTTT. Translated: CASSLELAGGDGELFF.

This clone was detected only a few times. The genes are TRBV4-3 and TRBJ1-4, with 7 bases identical to TRBD1. CDR3 length equals 15 residues. Germline trimming cut 0 bases from V and 5 bases from J; bases unmatched to any gene: 3. Germline CDR1 LGHNA, CDR2 YSLEER. The CDR3, as DNA: TGCGCCAGCAGCCAAGATCTCAGGGGGAATGAAAAACTGTTTTTT. It translates to CASSQDLRGNEKLFF.

This chain joins TRBV11-3 and TRBJ2-1, with 10 bases lining up with TRBD2. Germline CDR1 reads SGHNT; CDR2 reads YENEEA. The CDR3 loop spans 15 amino acids. With 4 bases clipped from V and 5 bases from J, the junction kept 5 bases outside the gene matches. The chain's CDR3 is CASSSGLAENNEQFF. DNA of the CDR3: TGTGCCAGCAGCTCAGGACTAGCGGAAAACAATGAGCAGTTCTTC.

The count of this clone is one. The chain carries TRBV5-1 and TRBJ2-2; D is possibly TRBD1 (6 bases). The CDR3 consists of 14 residues. V was cut by 5 bases and J by 2 bases, with 10 bases left in between. The germline CDR1 and CDR2 sequences are SGHRS and YFSETQ. The CDR3 DNA follows: TGCGCCAGCAGTCAGGGGCCCAACACCGGGGAGCTGTTTTTT. Its protein is CASSQGPNTGELFF.

This clone showed up just a few times. The rearrangement uses TRBV7-8 and TRBJ1-3, with 7 bases aligning to TRBD1. V shed 3 bases, J shed 1 base, and the junction held 9 bases outside the gene matches. This CDR3 has 17 residues. Germline values: CDR1 SGHVS, CDR2 FQNEAQ. Here the CDR3 reads CASSFGRGQESGNTIYF. CDR3 sequence (DNA): TGTGCCAGCAGCTTCGGGAGAGGACAGGAATCTGGAAACACCATATATTTT.

This clone is large (0.1 to 1%) within its sample. The chain joins TRBV30 to TRBJ1-4; D might be TRBD1 (6 bases). With 3 bases removed from V and 3 bases from J, the gap between germline ends came to 11 bases. The CDR3 consists of 14 residues. CDR1 is GTSNPN, CDR2 SVGIG, per germline (reference sequence). CDR3 loop: CAWSSRGANEKLFF. The CDR3 coding sequence is TGTGCCTGGAGCTCCAGGGGTGCTAATGAAAAACTGTTTTTT.

This chain joins TRBV11-2 and TRBJ1-1, with D tentatively TRBD1 (5 bases). Per the germline V gene, CDR1 is SGHAT and CDR2 is FQNNGV. The ends were cut back, 7 bases at V and 4 bases at J, with 19 bases in the middle. This CDR3 is 15 amino acids long. CDR3 amino acids: CASNAGLPLGTEAFF. CDR3 coding DNA: TGTGCCAGCAATGCGGGACTTCCACTGGGCACTGAAGCTTTCTTT.

The chain couples TRBV11-3 to TRBJ2-2, with D possibly called TRBD1 or TRBD2 (5 bases each). Trimming shortened V by 6 bases and J by 4 bases, and 15 bases separated the two germline ends. This CDR3 spans 15 amino acids. CDR1 is SGHNT, CDR2 YENEEA, per germline. CDR3 DNA sequence: TGTGCCAGCAGTCCCCGGGGCCCGGGCACCGGGGAGCTGTTTTTT. The encoded protein is CASSPRGPGTGELFF.

This chain links TRBV29-1 with TRBJ2-7; TRBD2 matches at 9 bases. The CDR3 is made up of 17 amino acids. Trimming at V came to 0 bases and at J to 3 bases, leaving 12 bases not matched to a gene. Looked up from germline, CDR1 is SQVTM and CDR2 is ANQGSEA. Written as DNA, the CDR3 is TGCAGCGTTGAAGATCGGGCCGGGCGGGAGGGCCGCTACGAGCAGTACTTC. Translation: CSVEDRAGREGRYEQYF.

This clone was seen only once. The genes are TRBV9 and TRBJ2-7; D remains unclear. The germline CDR1 and CDR2 sequences are SGDLS and YYNGEE. V was clipped by 5 bases and J by 1 base, with 10 bases between them. This CDR3 region has 13 residues. The CDR3 DNA sequence: TGTGCCAGCAGTGCAGACTCGTCCTACGAGCAGTACTTC. It translates to CASSADSSYEQYF.

V and J are TRBV7-9 and TRBJ2-3, with D possibly matching TRBD2 (6 bases). Per the germline V gene, CDR1 is SEHNR and CDR2 is FQNEAQ (reference sequence). The CDR3 has 15 residues. Trimming pared 1 base from V and 2 bases from J, leaving 10 bases between. The CDR3 sequence: CASSLVRGSTDTQYF. The CDR3 region has the DNA TGTGCCAGCAGCTTAGTTCGGGGGTCCACAGATACGCAGTATTTT. Together with reference TRBV7-9 and TRBJ2-3, the CDR3 gives the full variable domain: DTGVSQNPRHKITKRGQNVTFRCDPISEHNRLYWYRQTLGQGPEFLTYFQNEAQLEKSRLLSDRFSAERPKGSFSTLEIQRTEQGDSAMYLCASSLVRGSTDTQYFGPGTRLTVL.

The CDR3 loop reads CAWAPGRGVDTGELFF. CDR3 in DNA: TGTGCCTGGGCCCCCGGTAGGGGGGTTGACACCGGGGAGCTGTTTTTT. This rearrangement joins TRBV30 to TRBJ2-2, with D possibly called TRBD1 or TRBD2 (6 bases each). This CDR3 contains 16 residues. The germline gives CDR1 GTSNPN, CDR2 SVGIG (reference sequence). V was pared by 5 bases and J by 3 bases, with 19 bases between.

The V call is TRBV28, the J call TRBJ2-7, with TRBD1 identical over 10 bases. Per the germline V gene, CDR1 is MDHEN and CDR2 is SYDVKM. The CDR3 extends over 17 amino acids. The V and J ends lost 3 bases and 1 base, in that order; junction bases with no gene match: 9. The CDR3 here is CASSLTTGGLLSYEQYF. CDR3 DNA: TGTGCCAGCAGTTTGACGACAGGGGGCTTGCTATCCTACGAGCAGTACTTC.

This clone occurred once. J is TRBJ2-7 and V is TRBV9, with 9 bases fitting TRBD1. The length of the CDR3 is 15 residues. CDR1 and CDR2 (germline): SGDLS, YYNGEE. V shed 4 bases and J 2 bases; nucleotides not matched to a gene: 7. The CDR3 reads CASSPRQGVPYEQYF. The CDR3 nucleotides are TGTGCCAGCAGCCCCCGACAGGGGGTCCCCTACGAGCAGTACTTC.

This chain links TRBV2 with TRBJ2-3; 7 bases align to TRBD2. This CDR3 comprises 14 residues. With V trimmed by 6 bases and J by 3 bases, 6 bases remained unmatched. Looked up from germline, CDR1 is SNHLY and CDR2 is FYNNEI. Here the CDR3 DNA reads TGTGCCAGCAGGCTAGAGCGGGAAACAGATACGCAGTATTTT. This codes for CASRLERETDTQYF. Full variable domain (rest looked up from reference TRBV2 and TRBJ2-3): EPEVTQTPSHQVTQMGQEVILRCVPISNHLYFYWYRQILGQKVEFLVSFYNNEISEKSEIFDDQFSVERPDGSNFTLKIRSTKLEDSAMYFCASRLERETDTQYFGPGTRLTVL.

The CDR3 coding sequence is TGTGCCAGCCGGGAGGAGGGGAACACTGAAGCTTTCTTT. Its protein product is CASREEGNTEAFF. The chain has TRBV2 and TRBJ1-1; D unclear. Germline loops: CDR1 SNHLY, CDR2 FYNNEI. Deletions cut 8 bases from V and 1 base from J, with 11 bases between. There are 13 residues in the CDR3.

In its sample, this clone was seen once. The genes are TRBV6-1 and TRBJ2-3, with unresolved D. The ends were cut back, 8 bases at V and 4 bases at J, with 19 bases in the middle. Germline loops: CDR1 MNHNS, CDR2 SASEGT. CDR3 length: 15 residues. The CDR3 loop is CASSRSTISSDTQYF. DNA for the CDR3: TGTGCCAGCTCACGGTCTACAATCTCGTCAGATACGCAGTATTTT.